The clone carrying this T cell receptor beta chain came up a few times. Its target is unknown. The data belong to a study of T-cell memory formation after mild COVID-19. General study points: Unconfirmed was the SARS-CoV-2 specificity of second-wave clones that peaked on day 37. Clones shrinking between day 15 and 85 showed a balanced CD4/CD8 split, and those that grew later tilted toward CD4+. CD4+ contracting clones lay mainly in CM and EM, CD8+ ones in EMRA.

MiXCR was run by TCRdb on the 5' RACE reads, yielding one entry per CDR3 protein. This table holds 250,000 to 300,000 distinct CDR3 sequences, over 7% found once. Trimming cost V 0 bases and J 2 bases, with 11 bases left between them. The CDR3 loop spans 15 amino acids. Germline values: CDR1 MNHNS, CDR2 SASEGT. The sequenced sample consisted of PBMCs or a T cell subset sorted from them (not recorded which). The TCR comes from a man aged 18 to 35 who had mild COVID-19 (a few samples of this study predate the infection). Cell type and time point are not known. V is TRBV6-1 and J is TRBJ2-7; D is unresolved. This chain's CDR3 is CASSEAATYTYEQYV. The DNA of the CDR3 is TGTGCCAGCAGTGAAGCGGCGACTTACACCTACGAGCAGTACGTC.